Listed below are T cell receptor beta chains from one sample, sequenced in a study of blood T cell repertoires in COVID-19. Assay: immunoSEQ multiplex PCR; the TCRdb copy retains only in-frame clones and omits some. The repertoire holds 87,000 or so clones, roughly 88% seen once, with over 6.5% in the top ten. Sequencing was performed on peripheral blood. The source of these receptors is a man younger than 35 with COVID-19, enrolled during active disease. The CDR3 runs from the conserved cysteine through the conserved F or W. Clone size is shown for a subset of rows, as once, few, many or a class of expanded clone.

>.|14|TRBJ2-7|TRBV19
CASSIVPGSYEQYF
>.|16|TRBJ2-7|TRBV4-1
CASSLLPGGRGYEQYF
>.|12|TRBJ1-6|TRBV9
CASSVSGSPLHF
>.|14|TRBJ2-7|TRBV15
CATSSDRGAYEQYF
>.|14|TRBJ2-7|TRBV6-2/TRBV6-3
CASSYGTSSHEQYF
>.|12|TRBJ1-2|TRBV30
CAWSVRARGYTF
>.|19|TRBJ2-6|TRBV6-4
CASSPTGLAGGAGANVLTF
>.|13|TRBJ2-1|TRBV9
CASGGSGRNEQFF
>once|15|TRBJ2-3|TRBV6-2/TRBV6-3
CASSYSEQGDDTQYF
>.|14|TRBJ2-2|TRBV6-4
CASRKEGRTGELFF
>.|15|TRBJ2-1|TRBV14
CASSHDPRLRYEQFF
>.|13|TRBJ2-7|TRBV5-1
CASSPSSGYEQYF
>.|16|TRBJ2-1|TRBV9
CASSVVTGKSYNEQFF
>.|13|TRBJ1-1|TRBV7-8
CASSPRVGTEAFF
>.|14|TRBJ1-2|TRBV5-6
CASSPGTVSTGYTF
>.|16|TRBJ1-2|TRBV2
CASSEASDRGRGGYTF
>once|13|TRBJ2-7|TRBV6-5
CASTRQGTYEQYF
>.|13|TRBJ1-4|TRBV6-5
CASSRDRNEKLFF
>.|15|TRBJ2-1|TRBV6-6
CAGSPRESSYNEQFF
>.|16|TRBJ2-5|TRBV28
CASHTLGTGTKETQYF
>.|16|TRBJ2-2|TRBV11-2
CASNPLRGSNTGELFF
>.|16|TRBJ2-1|TRBV3-1/TRBV3-2
CASSQDRLGSYNEQFF
>.|15|TRBJ2-1|TRBV18
CASSPGGRAYNEQFF
>.|12|TRBJ1-1|TRBV30
CAWSKRNTEAFF
>.|15|TRBJ1-6|TRBV6-2/TRBV6-3
CASSRQGRADSPLHF
>.|13|TRBJ2-7|TRBV12-3/TRBV12-4
CASSGYRGGEQYF
>.|15|TRBJ2-3|TRBV20-1
CSASIGGLGTDTQYF